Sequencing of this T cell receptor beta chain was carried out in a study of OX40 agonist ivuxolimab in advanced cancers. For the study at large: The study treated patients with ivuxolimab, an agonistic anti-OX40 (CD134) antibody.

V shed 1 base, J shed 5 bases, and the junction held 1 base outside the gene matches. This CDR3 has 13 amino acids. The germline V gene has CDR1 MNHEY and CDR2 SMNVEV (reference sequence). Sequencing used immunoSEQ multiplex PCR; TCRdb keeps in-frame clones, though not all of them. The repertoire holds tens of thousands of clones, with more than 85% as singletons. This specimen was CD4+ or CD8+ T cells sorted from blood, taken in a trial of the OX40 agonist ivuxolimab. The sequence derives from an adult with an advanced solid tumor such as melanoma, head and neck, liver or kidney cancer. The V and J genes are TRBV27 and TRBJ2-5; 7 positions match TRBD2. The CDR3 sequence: CASSLLGGETQYF. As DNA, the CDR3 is TGTGCCAGCAGTTTATTGGGGGGGGAGACCCAGTACTTC.